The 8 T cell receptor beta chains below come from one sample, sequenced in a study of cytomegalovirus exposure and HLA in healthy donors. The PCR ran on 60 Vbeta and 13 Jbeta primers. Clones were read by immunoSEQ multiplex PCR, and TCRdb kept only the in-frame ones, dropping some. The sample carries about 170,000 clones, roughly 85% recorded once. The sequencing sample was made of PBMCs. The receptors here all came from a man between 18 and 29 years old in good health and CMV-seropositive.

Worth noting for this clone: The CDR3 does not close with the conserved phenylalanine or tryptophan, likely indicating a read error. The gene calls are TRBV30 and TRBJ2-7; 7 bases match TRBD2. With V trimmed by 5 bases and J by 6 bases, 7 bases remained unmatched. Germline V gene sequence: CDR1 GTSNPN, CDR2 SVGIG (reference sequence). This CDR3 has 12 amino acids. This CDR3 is CAWRGEVLEQYL. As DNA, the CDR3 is TGTGCCTGGCGGGGGGAGGTCCTCGAGCAGTACCTC.

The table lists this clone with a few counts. This CDR3 reads CASSVAQAGYEQYF. In nucleotides, the CDR3 is TGTGCCAGCAGCGTAGCCCAGGCGGGTTACGAGCAGTACTTC. The V call is TRBV6-5, the J call TRBJ2-7; a possible D gene is TRBD2 (5 bases). CDR1 is MNHEY and CDR2 is SVGAGI in the germline V gene. The length of the CDR3 is 14 residues. Trimming removed 6 bases at V and 4 bases at J, with 16 bases between.

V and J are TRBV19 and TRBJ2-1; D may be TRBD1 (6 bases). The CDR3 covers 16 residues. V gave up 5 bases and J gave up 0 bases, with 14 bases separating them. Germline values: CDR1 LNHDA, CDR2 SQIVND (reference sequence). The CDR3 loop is CASSRTQGSSYNEQFF. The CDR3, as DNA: TGTGCCAGTAGTCGAACTCAGGGGAGCTCCTACAATGAGCAGTTCTTC.

The CDR3 loop is CALEDGAFSNQPQHF. In DNA, the CDR3 is TGTGCCTTGGAGGACGGTGCCTTTAGCAATCAGCCCCAGCATTTT. The rearrangement uses TRBV30 and TRBJ1-5, with no clear D. The CDR3 extends over 15 amino acids. Deletions cut 7 bases from V and 0 bases from J, with 16 bases between. From germline, CDR1 is GTSNPN and CDR2 SVGIG (reference sequence).

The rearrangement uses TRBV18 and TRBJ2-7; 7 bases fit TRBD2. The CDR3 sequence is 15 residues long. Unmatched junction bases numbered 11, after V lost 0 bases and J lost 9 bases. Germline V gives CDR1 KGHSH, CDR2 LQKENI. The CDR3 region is CASSPPGGGDTMQYF. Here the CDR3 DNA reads TGTGCCAGCTCACCACCGGGGGGGGGAGATACGATGCAGTACTTC.

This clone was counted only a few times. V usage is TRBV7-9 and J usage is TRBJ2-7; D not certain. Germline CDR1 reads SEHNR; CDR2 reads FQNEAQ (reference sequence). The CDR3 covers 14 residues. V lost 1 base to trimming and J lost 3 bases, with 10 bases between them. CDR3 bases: TGTGCCAGCAGCTTAGTTCCTAGGCACTACGAGCAGTACTTC. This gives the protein CASSLVPRHYEQYF.

DNA for the CDR3: TGCGCCAGCAGCTCACCCGGAACAGGGCGAACCGGGGAGCTGTTTTTT. It codes for CASSSPGTGRTGELFF. The gene calls are TRBV5-1 and TRBJ2-2; TRBD1 might be the D (6 bases). Deletions cut 3 bases from V and 5 bases from J, with 17 bases between. CDR1 and CDR2 from the germline V gene are SGHRS and YFSETQ. The CDR3 consists of 16 residues.

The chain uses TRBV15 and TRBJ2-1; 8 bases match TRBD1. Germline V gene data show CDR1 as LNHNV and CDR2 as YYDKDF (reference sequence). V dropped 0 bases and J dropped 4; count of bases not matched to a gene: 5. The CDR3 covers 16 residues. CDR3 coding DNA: TGTGCCACCAGCAGAGAGGTGGACAGGGTATACAATGAGCAGTTCTTC. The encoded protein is CATSREVDRVYNEQFF.